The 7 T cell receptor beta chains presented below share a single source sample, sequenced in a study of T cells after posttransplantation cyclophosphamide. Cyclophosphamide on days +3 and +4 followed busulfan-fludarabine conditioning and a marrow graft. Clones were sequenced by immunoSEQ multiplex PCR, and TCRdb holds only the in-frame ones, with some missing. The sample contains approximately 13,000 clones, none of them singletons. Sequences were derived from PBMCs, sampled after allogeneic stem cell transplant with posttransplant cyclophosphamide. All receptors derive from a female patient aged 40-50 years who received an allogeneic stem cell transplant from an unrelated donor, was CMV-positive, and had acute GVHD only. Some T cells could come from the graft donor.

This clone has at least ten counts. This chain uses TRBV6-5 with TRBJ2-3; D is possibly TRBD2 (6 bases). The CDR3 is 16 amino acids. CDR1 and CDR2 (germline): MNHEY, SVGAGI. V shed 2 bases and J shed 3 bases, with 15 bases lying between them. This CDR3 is CASSYLTFGRTDTQYF. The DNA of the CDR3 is TGTGCCAGCAGTTACCTGACCTTTGGGAGGACAGATACGCAGTATTTT.

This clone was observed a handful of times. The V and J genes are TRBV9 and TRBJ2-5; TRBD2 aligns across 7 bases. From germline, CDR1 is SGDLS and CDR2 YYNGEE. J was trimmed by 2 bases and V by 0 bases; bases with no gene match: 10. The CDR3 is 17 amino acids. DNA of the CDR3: TGTGCCAGCAGCGTAGCCTTTGCGGGAGAGAATCAAGAGACCCAGTACTTC. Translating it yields CASSVAFAGENQETQYF.

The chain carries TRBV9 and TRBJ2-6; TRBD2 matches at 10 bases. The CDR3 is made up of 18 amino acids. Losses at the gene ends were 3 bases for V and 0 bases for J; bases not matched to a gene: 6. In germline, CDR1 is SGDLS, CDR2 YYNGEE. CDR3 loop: CASSGRLAGSSGANVLTF. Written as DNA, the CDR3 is TGTGCCAGCAGCGGGCGACTAGCGGGTAGCTCTGGGGCCAACGTCCTGACTTTC.

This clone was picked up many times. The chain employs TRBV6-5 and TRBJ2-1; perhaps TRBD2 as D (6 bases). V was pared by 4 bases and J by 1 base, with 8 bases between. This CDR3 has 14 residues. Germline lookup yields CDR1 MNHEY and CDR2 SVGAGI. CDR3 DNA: TGTGCCAGCAGTTTGACTAGGTCCTACAATGAGCAGTTCTTC. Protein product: CASSLTRSYNEQFF.

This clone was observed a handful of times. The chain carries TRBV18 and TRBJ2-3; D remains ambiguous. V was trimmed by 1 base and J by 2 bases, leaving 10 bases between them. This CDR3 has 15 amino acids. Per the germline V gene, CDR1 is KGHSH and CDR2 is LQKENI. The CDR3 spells CASSPHLTTTDTQYF. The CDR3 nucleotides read TGTGCCAGCTCACCACACTTGACAACCACAGATACGCAGTATTTT. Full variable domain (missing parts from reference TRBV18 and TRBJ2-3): NAGVMQNPRHLVRRRGQEARLRCSPMKGHSHVYWYRQLPEEGLKFMVYLQKENIIDESGMPKERFSAEFPKEGPSILRIQQVVRGDSAAYFCASSPHLTTTDTQYFGPGTRLTVL.

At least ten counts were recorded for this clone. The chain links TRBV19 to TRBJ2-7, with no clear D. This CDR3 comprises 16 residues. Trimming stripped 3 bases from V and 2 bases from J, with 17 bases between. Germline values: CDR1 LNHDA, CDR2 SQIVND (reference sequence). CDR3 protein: CASSMSGQPYPYEQYF. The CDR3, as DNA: TGTGCCAGTAGTATGTCTGGGCAGCCGTATCCCTACGAGCAGTACTTC. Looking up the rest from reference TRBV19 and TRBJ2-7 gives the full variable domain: DGGITQSPKYLFRKEGQNVTLSCEQNLNHDAMYWYRQDPGQGLRLIYYSQIVNDFQKGDIAEGYSVSREKKESFPLTVTSAQKNPTAFYLCASSMSGQPYPYEQYFGPGTRLTVT.

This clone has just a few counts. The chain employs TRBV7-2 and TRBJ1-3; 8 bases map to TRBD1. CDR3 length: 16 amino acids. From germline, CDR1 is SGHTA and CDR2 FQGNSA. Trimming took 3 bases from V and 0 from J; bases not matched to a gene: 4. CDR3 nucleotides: TGTGCCAGCAGCTTCCGACAGGGGAGCTCTGGAAACACCATATATTTT. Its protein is CASSFRQGSSGNTIYF.